This passage covers 32 T cell receptor beta chains from one sample sequenced in a study of blood T cells in healthy people across ages. Through a sample-barcoded 5' primer and a J-beta primer mix, a second PCR was run for 7 to 11 cycles. TCRdb reanalysed the 5' RACE reads using MiXCR and keeps one entry per CDR3 protein. This sample has 850,000 to 1,300,000 distinct CDR3 sequences; 40% to 55% occur once, and the top ten carry over 15%. The sequenced material came from blood. The receptors stem from a woman aged 55-69 years in good health.

The chain recombines TRBV7-8 with TRBJ2-3; TRBD1 is a possible D gene (6 bases). This CDR3 is 16 amino acids long. In germline, CDR1 is SGHVS, CDR2 FQNEAQ. With 1 base removed from V and 6 bases from J, the gap between germline ends came to 17 bases. CDR3 loop: CASSLGLGHSVDTQYF. The CDR3 nucleotides are TGTGCCAGCAGCTTAGGTTTGGGACATAGTGTGGATACGCAGTATTTT.

The chain uses TRBV11-2 and TRBJ2-6, with no clear D. The germline gives CDR1 SGHAT, CDR2 FQNNGV. This CDR3 has 15 residues. Trimming left V 6 bases short and J 0 bases short, with 9 bases between. In DNA, the CDR3 is TGTGCCAGCAGACCCTTACACTCTGGGGCCAACGTCCTGACTTTC. Its translation is CASRPLHSGANVLTF.

This chain links TRBV15 with TRBJ2-5, with D unclear. CDR3 length equals 13 residues. The V and J ends lost 0 bases and 2 bases respectively, with 4 bases between them. CDR1 and CDR2 (germline): LNHNV, YYDKDF (reference sequence). In nucleotides, the CDR3 is TGTGCCACCAGCAGAGACAATCAAGAGACCCAGTACTTC. Amino acids: CATSRDNQETQYF.

This chain connects TRBV11-3 to TRBJ2-7; TRBD2 aligns across 8 bases. The closer fit of TRBJ2-4 to the DNA end suggests the J call may be wrong. The CDR3 totals 18 residues. From germline, CDR1 is SGHNT and CDR2 YENEEA. CDR3 amino acids: CASSSDGRSGGRKNIQYF. The CDR3 DNA is TGTGCCAGCAGCTCAGACGGCCGTAGTGGCGGGAGGAAAAACATTCAGTACTTC.

This sequence joins TRBV20-1 and TRBJ2-7, with 12 bases aligning to TRBD2. The CDR3 spans 14 residues. Trimming at V came to 0 bases and at J to 6 bases, leaving 3 bases not matched to a gene. Germline values: CDR1 DFQATT, CDR2 SNEGSKA (reference sequence). The CDR3 coding sequence is TGCAGTGCTAGAGAGGGACTAGCGGGTCCCGAGCAGTACTTC. This encodes CSAREGLAGPEQYF.

J is TRBJ2-1 and V is TRBV20-1, with 7 bases that match TRBD2. The CDR3 is made up of 15 amino acids. Germline CDR1 is DFQATT and CDR2 is SNEGSKA (reference sequence). V gave up 1 base and J gave up 5 bases; unmatched junction bases: 8. This CDR3 reads CSARGGGTTNNEQFF. CDR3 DNA sequence: TGCAGTGCTAGAGGGGGGGGGACTACTAACAATGAGCAGTTCTTC.

This clonotype occurred many times. This chain connects TRBV29-1 to TRBJ2-7; 7 bases line up with TRBD2. This CDR3 is 14 amino acids long. V shed 6 bases and J 0 bases; nucleotides not matched to a gene: 8. Germline V gives CDR1 SQVTM, CDR2 ANQGSEA. The CDR3 coding sequence is TGCAGCGTGGGCCCCGGGGGGAGCTCCTACGAGCAGTACTTC. Amino acids: CSVGPGGSSYEQYF.

The chain employs TRBV12-3 or TRBV12-4 and TRBJ1-5; D uncertain. Deletions cut 7 bases from V and 0 bases from J, with 10 bases between. The CDR3 contains 14 residues. As DNA, the CDR3 is TGTGCCAGCACACTGGGGAATAGCAATCAGCCCCAGCATTTT. It yields the protein CASTLGNSNQPQHF.

This sequence joins TRBV5-4 and TRBJ2-7; D assignment may be TRBD1 or TRBD2 (5 bases each). V lost 0 bases to trimming and J lost 3 bases, with 16 bases between them. Germline CDR1 SGHNT, CDR2 YYREEE (reference sequence). The length of the CDR3 is 16 residues. Here the CDR3 reads CASSLGSPGAGYEQYF. The CDR3 coding sequence is TGTGCCAGCAGCTTGGGTTCCCCCGGGGCAGGCTACGAGCAGTACTTC.

The chain recombines TRBV7-3 with TRBJ2-1; possibly TRBD1 or TRBD2 for D (6 bases each). The assigned J gene may be wrong: the sequence end matches TRBJ2-7 better. Germline V CDR1 and CDR2: SGHTA, FQGTGA. CDR3 length: 17 amino acids. Written as DNA, the CDR3 is TGTGCCAGCAGTCCACTGGGGGGCAAGAGCTCCTACAATGAGCAGTACTTC. Translation gives CASSPLGGKSSYNEQYF.

This clonotype was counted only a few times. The chain combines TRBV4-2 with TRBJ2-1; the match to TRBD2 covers 7 bases. The DNA end is a closer match to TRBJ2-7, so the J assignment may be wrong. The germline gives CDR1 LGHNA, CDR2 YNFKEQ. This CDR3 is built from 15 residues. The CDR3 loop is CASSQEGGDYNEQYF. CDR3 bases: TGTGCCAGCAGCCAAGAGGGAGGGGACTACAATGAGCAGTACTTC.

Only one count was recorded for this clonotype. The chain recombines TRBV30 with TRBJ2-5, with a possible D match to TRBD2 (6 bases). Matching the DNA end better, TRBJ2-7 makes the J call doubtful. From germline, CDR1 is GTSNPN and CDR2 SVGIG (reference sequence). The CDR3 totals 12 residues. CDR3 region: CAWRGTGYEQYF. DNA for the CDR3: TGTGCCTGGAGAGGGACTGGCTACGAGCAGTACTTC.

The chain is built from TRBV2 and TRBJ2-1; TRBD2 matches 10 bases. V gave up 6 bases and J gave up 7 bases; unmatched junction bases: 9. CDR1 SNHLY and CDR2 FYNNEI come from the germline V gene. There are 15 residues in the CDR3. CDR3 protein: CASSREREGKNEQFF. The CDR3 nucleotides are TGTGCCAGCAGCCGAGAGCGGGAGGGCAAGAATGAGCAGTTCTTC.

The rearrangement uses TRBV6-5 and TRBJ2-1; D unclear. The germline gives CDR1 MNHEY, CDR2 SVGAGI. The V and J ends lost 0 bases and 8 bases respectively, with 14 bases between them. The CDR3 has 15 residues. CDR3 DNA sequence: TGTGCCAGCAGTTACTCTTCTGGGGTAGGCGATGAGCAGTTCTTC. It encodes CASSYSSGVGDEQFF.

In this sample, this clonotype turned up a few times. The chain couples TRBV19 to TRBJ2-1; 12 nucleotides line up with TRBD2. V dropped 3 bases and J dropped 15; count of bases not matched to a gene: 9. CDR3 length equals 14 residues. The germline CDR1 and CDR2 sequences are LNHDA and SQIVND (reference sequence). CDR3 sequence (DNA): TGTGCCAGTAGTATGGGTCGGACTAGCGGGAACCCGTTCTTC. This translates into CASSMGRTSGNPFF.

This clonotype was counted a few times. V usage is TRBV10-2 and J usage is TRBJ2-5; possible D gene TRBD1, 6 bases. The CDR3 has 13 residues. Trimming shortened V by 3 bases and J by 5 bases, and 10 bases separated the two germline ends. Germline V gene lookup returns CDR1 WSHSY and CDR2 SAAADI. As DNA, the CDR3 is TGCGCCAGCAGTGATACAGGGACGGAGACCCAGTACTTC. Amino acids: CASSDTGTETQYF.

The rearrangement uses TRBV9 and TRBJ2-2; the match to TRBD2 covers 12 bases. V dropped 9 bases and J dropped 7; count of bases not matched to a gene: 4. Germline V gene sequence: CDR1 SGDLS, CDR2 YYNGEE. The CDR3 covers 13 residues. Here the CDR3 reads CATTSGSYGELFF. DNA for the CDR3: TGTGCCACGACTAGCGGGAGTTACGGGGAGCTGTTTTTT.

About this clonotype: A junction boundary mismatches the germline segment, possibly from a read error. The CDR3 bases are TGCGCCGGCAGCCTCTTCGGGACAACTAATGAAAAACTGTTTTTT. This gives the protein CAGSLFGTTNEKLFF. The rearrangement joins TRBV4-1 to TRBJ1-4, with unresolved D. The CDR3 length is 15 residues. Germline CDR1 is MGHRA and CDR2 is YSYEKL.

This clonotype has just a few counts. This CDR3 is CASSHGLAGTLSSYNEQFF. DNA for the CDR3: TGTGCCAGCAGCCATGGACTAGCGGGTACCCTAAGCTCCTACAATGAGCAGTTCTTC. This chain connects TRBV3-1 to TRBJ2-1; 11 bases are shared with TRBD2. The CDR3 is 19 amino acids. Per the germline V gene, CDR1 is LGHDT and CDR2 is YNNKEL (reference sequence). J was trimmed by 0 bases and V by 3 bases; bases with no gene match: 10.

This clonotype was counted only a few times. The chain joins TRBV7-9 to TRBJ1-2; D is possibly TRBD1 (6 bases). The CDR3 has 14 amino acids. Germline V gives CDR1 SEHNR, CDR2 FQNEAQ (reference sequence). V dropped 5 bases and J dropped 8 bases, with 18 bases sitting between them. CDR3 sequence reads: CASSPGQPARGYTF. CDR3 nucleotide sequence: TGTGCCAGCAGCCCTGGACAGCCCGCCCGGGGCTACACCTTC.

The CDR3 DNA reads as TGTGCCCTAGGGGGGGGAAGTGGCAATCAGCCCCAGCATTTT. It encodes CALGGGSGNQPQHF. The V call is TRBV19, the J call TRBJ1-5, with D maybe TRBD1 (6 bases). CDR1 is LNHDA, CDR2 SQIVND, per germline (reference sequence). V was pared by 11 bases and J by 2 bases, with 16 bases between. This CDR3 region has 14 residues.

The rearrangement uses TRBV29-1 and TRBJ1-1; D gene ambiguous. V lost 6 bases, J lost 1 base, and 18 bases lay in between. CDR1 is SQVTM and CDR2 is ANQGSEA in the germline V gene. The CDR3 has 15 residues. The CDR3 sequence: CSVARLIEPNTEAFF. CDR3 bases: TGCAGCGTCGCTAGGTTAATAGAGCCGAACACTGAAGCTTTCTTT.

This clonotype was seen a few times. The chain employs TRBV29-1 and TRBJ2-3; TRBD1 matches at 9 bases. V shed 4 bases, J shed 2 bases, and the junction held 7 bases outside the gene matches. Germline V gene lookup returns CDR1 SQVTM and CDR2 ANQGSEA. This CDR3 region has 15 residues. CDR3 residues: CSVVSGQGITDTQYF. The CDR3 nucleotides are TGCAGCGTTGTATCCGGACAGGGGATCACAGATACGCAGTATTTT.

This chain uses TRBV6-5 with TRBJ2-3, with 10 nucleotides matching TRBD2. J was trimmed by 5 bases and V by 6 bases; bases with no gene match: 2. This CDR3 region has 13 residues. From germline, CDR1 is MNHEY and CDR2 SVGAGI. CDR3: CASRAGGRDTQYF. The CDR3 DNA reads as TGTGCCAGCAGAGCGGGAGGGAGAGATACGCAGTATTTT.

This clonotype was counted between two and nine times. V is TRBV11-1 and J is TRBJ2-7, with TRBD2 matching 7 bases. After removal of 1 base from V and 2 bases from J, the junction contained 5 bases not matched to a gene. The CDR3 has 15 amino acids. Germline assignment: CDR1 SGHAT and CDR2 FQDESV (reference sequence). The CDR3 here is CASSLGAGAPYEQYF. The CDR3 bases are TGTGCCAGCAGCTTAGGGGCGGGAGCCCCCTACGAGCAGTACTTC. Full variable domain (outside the CDR3, taken from reference TRBV11-1 and TRBJ2-7): EAEVAQSPRYKITEKSQAVAFWCDPISGHATLYWYRQILGQGPELLVQFQDESVVDDSQLPKDRFSAERLKGVDSTLKIQPAELGDSAMYLCASSLGAGAPYEQYFGPGTRLTVT.

This chain uses TRBV5-1 with TRBJ2-3, with a weak D call TRBD1 (6 bases). The CDR3 totals 14 residues. With 5 bases removed from V and 0 bases from J, the gap between germline ends came to 10 bases. Germline CDR1 is SGHRS and CDR2 is YFSETQ. The CDR3 loop reads CASRGGRSTDTQYF. The CDR3 DNA is TGCGCCAGCAGAGGGGGTAGGAGCACAGATACGCAGTATTTT.

This clonotype came up many times. The chain links TRBV7-8 to TRBJ1-2; 10 nucleotides agree with TRBD1. This CDR3 comprises 14 residues. Germline trimming cut 5 bases from V and 4 bases from J; bases unmatched to any gene: 4. The germline CDR1 and CDR2 sequences are SGHVS and FQNEAQ. The CDR3 region has the DNA TGTGCCAGCAGCCCCCGGGACAGGGGCTATGGCTACACCTTC. Amino acids: CASSPRDRGYGYTF.

V is TRBV9 and J is TRBJ2-1, with 7 nucleotides matching TRBD2. Trimming at V came to 6 bases and at J to 2 bases, leaving 8 bases not matched to a gene. CDR3 length: 15 amino acids. Germline CDR1 reads SGDLS; CDR2 reads YYNGEE. As DNA, the CDR3 is TGTGCCAGCAACCCGAGCGGGACTACCTACAATGAGCAGTTCTTC. Protein sequence: CASNPSGTTYNEQFF.

This chain joins TRBV6-5 and TRBJ1-1; tentative D call: TRBD1 (6 bases). Germline V gene sequence: CDR1 MNHEY, CDR2 SVGAGI. Trimming removed 5 bases from V and 4 bases from J, with 11 bases in between. This CDR3 comprises 13 residues. DNA for the CDR3: TGTGCCAGCAGTCAAGGACAGATCACTGAAGCTTTCTTT. It translates to CASSQGQITEAFF.

The CDR3: CSATPDPGGGETQYF. CDR3 nucleotide sequence: TGCAGTGCCACCCCTGATCCAGGGGGAGGAGAGACCCAGTACTTC. This chain joins TRBV20-1 and TRBJ2-5, with D perhaps matching TRBD1 (7 bases). The CDR3 contains 15 residues. V was trimmed by 6 bases and J by 4 bases, leaving 21 bases between them. CDR1 and CDR2 from the germline V gene are DFQATT and SNEGSKA (reference sequence).

This clonotype occurred a few times. The V gene is TRBV20-1, the J gene TRBJ1-2; TRBD1 agrees at 10 bases. This CDR3 comprises 16 residues. Trimming removed 8 bases from V and 0 bases from J; junction bases left unmatched: 12. Germline CDR1 DFQATT, CDR2 SNEGSKA (reference sequence). The CDR3 reads CSPLTGTGVANYGYTF. As DNA, the CDR3 is TGCAGTCCCCTTACCGGGACAGGGGTGGCTAACTATGGCTACACCTTC.

The gene calls are TRBV20-1 and TRBJ2-4, with TRBD1 as a possible D gene (5 bases). The closer fit of TRBJ2-7 to the DNA end suggests the J call may be wrong. The CDR3 covers 15 residues. Germline V CDR1 and CDR2: DFQATT, SNEGSKA (reference sequence). This chain's CDR3 is CSARETGLSSYEQYF. The DNA for the CDR3 is TGCAGTGCTAGAGAAACAGGATTGAGCTCCTACGAGCAGTACTTC.